The clone carrying this TCR beta chain was detected only once. The sample originates from a study of blood T cell repertoires in COVID-19. Study-level background: Sample material is recorded as cDNA or gDNA derived from T cells, B-cell-depleted T cells, or PBMCs.

Study processing details: Amplification from reference gene primers served as the basis for estimated nucleated cell counts. Clones were read by immunoSEQ multiplex PCR, and TCRdb kept only the in-frame ones, dropping some. The DNA was the basis for D and trimming; V, J and clone size are from that table. The repertoire includes about 67,000 clones, 75% to 90% of them detected once, and more than 5% sits in the top ten. The junction had 9 bases not matched to a gene; V was cut back by 4 bases and J by 3 bases. CDR1 is SGHKS, CDR2 YYEKEE, per germline (reference sequence). CDR3 length equals 17 residues.

The clonotype comes from a man in his fifties or sixties with active COVID-19. The chain links TRBV5-5 to TRBJ2-7; 14 bases fit TRBD2. Sequenced material: peripheral blood. The CDR3 DNA follows: TGTGCCAGCAGCCTCAGACTAGCGGGAGGGCCAAGCTACGAGCAGTACTTC. This gives the protein CASSLRLAGGPSYEQYF.